A single sample is the source of the 19 T cell receptor beta chains below, sequenced in a study of shared clonotypes between healthy human individuals. TCRdb's table, derived via immunoSEQ multiplex PCR, lists solely in-frame clones and lacks some. The sample lists about 510,000 clones, 75% to 80% seen once, with roughly an eighth in the top ten. The sequencing input was PBMCs. The receptors stem from a woman in her thirties or forties in good health. Some clones in this sample may be carry-over from other donors' samples.

The chain carries TRBV7-6 and TRBJ2-1, with D tentatively TRBD1 (6 bases). This CDR3 has 16 residues. CDR1 and CDR2 (germline): SGHVS, FNYEAQ. V was trimmed by 1 base and J by 1 base, leaving 11 bases between them. The CDR3 is CASSLDRVPSYNEQFF. The CDR3 nucleotides read TGTGCCAGCAGCTTAGACAGGGTACCTTCCTACAATGAGCAGTTCTTC. The entire variable domain, with the rest obtained from reference TRBV7-6 and TRBJ2-1, is as follows: GAGVSQSPRYKVTKRGQDVALRCDPISGHVSLYWYRQALGQGPEFLTYFNYEAQQDKSGLPNDRFSAERPEGSISTLTIQRTEQRDSAMYRCASSLDRVPSYNEQFFGPGTRLTVL.

A few counts support this clone. The chain employs TRBV6-1 and TRBJ2-7; 9 nucleotides align to TRBD2. The trim removed 8 bases at V and 4 bases at J, leaving 12 bases unmatched. Germline V lookup: CDR1 MNHNS, CDR2 SASEGT. The CDR3 runs 15 residues. CDR3 in DNA: TGTGCCAGCTCTAGGACTAGCGATTGGAAGTACGAGCAGTACTTC. Residues: CASSRTSDWKYEQYF.

The genes are TRBV27 and TRBJ2-7; 7 positions match TRBD2. Germline CDR1 and CDR2: MNHEY and SMNVEV (reference sequence). The CDR3 is 15 residues long. Germline trimming cut 5 bases from V and 2 bases from J; bases unmatched to any gene: 9. In nucleotides, the CDR3 is TGTGCCAGCAGTCTCGGCGGGAGTGTCGCCTACGAGCAGTACTTC. Encoded protein: CASSLGGSVAYEQYF.

CDR3 sequence: CASSRSGLASTDTQYF. CDR3 DNA sequence: TGTGCCAGCAGTAGGTCGGGACTAGCTAGCACAGATACGCAGTATTTT. V usage is TRBV2 and J usage is TRBJ2-3; 9 nucleotides agree with TRBD2. The CDR3 consists of 16 residues. Germline CDR1 is SNHLY and CDR2 is FYNNEI. Trimming removed 5 bases from V and 0 bases from J; junction bases left unmatched: 6.

The V gene is TRBV5-1, the J gene TRBJ1-4; 8 nucleotides align to TRBD1. Per germline, CDR1 SGHRS and CDR2 YFSETQ. There are 14 residues in the CDR3. The V segment lost 5 bases and the J segment 8 bases; nucleotides outside the gene matches: 8. The CDR3 DNA is TGCGCCAGCAGGCAGCAGGGGGCGGAGGAAAAACTGTTTTTT. It translates to CASRQQGAEEKLFF.

The chain uses TRBV9 and TRBJ2-1, with 12 bases lining up with TRBD2. Germline V lookup: CDR1 SGDLS, CDR2 YYNGEE. The CDR3 consists of 14 residues. J gave up 8 bases and V 1 base, and 1 base lay outside the gene matches. CDR3 coding DNA: TGTGCCAGCAGCGTATCTAGCGGGAGGGATGAGCAGTTCTTC. Its translation: CASSVSSGRDEQFF.

A note on this clone: A junction end diverges from the germline sequence, so it may reflect a read error. The chain uses TRBV2 and TRBJ2-5, with 7 nucleotides matching TRBD1. CDR3 length: 11 amino acids. Germline V gene data show CDR1 as SNHLY and CDR2 as FYNNEI. Here the CDR3 reads CASRESRGMDF. The CDR3 DNA reads TGTGCCAGCAGGGAAAGCAGGGGGATGGACTTC.

V usage is TRBV18 and J usage is TRBJ1-5; D is unresolved. CDR1 and CDR2 (germline): KGHSH, LQKENI. This CDR3 region has 19 residues. The V gene lost 4 bases and the J gene lost 0 bases, with 22 bases spanning the gap. CDR3 sequence: CASSLTDTLNGVSNQPQHF. In DNA, the CDR3 is TGTGCCAGCTCACTCACCGACACTTTAAATGGTGTTAGCAATCAGCCCCAGCATTTT. The full variable domain, in which reference TRBV18 and TRBJ1-5 provide the parts outside the CDR3, is NAGVMQNPRHLVRRRGQEARLRCSPMKGHSHVYWYRQLPEEGLKFMVYLQKENIIDESGMPKERFSAEFPKEGPSILRIQQVVRGDSAAYFCASSLTDTLNGVSNQPQHFGDGTRLSIL.

The V and J genes are TRBV4-3 and TRBJ2-7; D gene ambiguous. This CDR3 has 15 residues. Germline CDR1 LGHNA, CDR2 YSLEER. V was trimmed by 0 bases and J by 2 bases, leaving 11 bases between them. CDR3 residues: CASSQDLRTPYEQYF. The CDR3 coding sequence is TGCGCCAGCAGCCAAGATCTGCGGACCCCCTACGAGCAGTACTTC.

The rearrangement uses TRBV28 and TRBJ2-7; 9 bases are a match to TRBD1. The CDR3 totals 15 residues. Germline V gives CDR1 MDHEN, CDR2 SYDVKM. After removal of 6 bases from V and 6 bases from J, the junction contained 12 bases not matched to a gene. The CDR3 here is CASSLIVQGAGEQYF. The DNA for the CDR3 is TGTGCCAGCAGCCTAATCGTACAGGGGGCGGGCGAGCAGTACTTC.

This chain connects TRBV7-3 to TRBJ2-7; 8 positions match TRBD2. Germline values: CDR1 SGHTA, CDR2 FQGTGA. The V and J ends lost 4 bases and 8 bases, in that order; junction bases with no gene match: 7. This CDR3 region has 13 residues. The CDR3 nucleotides read TGTGCCAGCAGCTCCAGCGGGGGTGCGCAGCAGTACTTC. Translation: CASSSSGGAQQYF.

The rearrangement uses TRBV28 and TRBJ1-3; a possible D gene is TRBD1 (6 bases). V lost 6 bases and J 3 bases, leaving 12 bases between the germline ends. Germline CDR1 is MDHEN and CDR2 is SYDVKM. This CDR3 comprises 14 residues. DNA of the CDR3: TGTGCCAGCAGCCAAACAGGGTTTGGAAACACCATATATTTT. It yields the protein CASSQTGFGNTIYF.

Only one count was recorded for this clone. The rearrangement links TRBV12-5 to TRBJ2-3; tentatively, D is TRBD2 (6 bases). The CDR3 contains 18 residues. Trimming took 1 base from V and 2 from J, leaving 19 bases between them. Germline V gene sequence: CDR1 LGHNT, CDR2 FRNRAP. The CDR3 sequence: CASGLAPKDYRDTDTQYF. CDR3 bases: TGTGCTAGTGGTTTGGCACCCAAGGACTATAGGGACACAGATACGCAGTATTTT.

To note about this clone: Other DNA variants within this sample encode the same CDR3. The V and J genes are TRBV5-1 and TRBJ2-2; D gene ambiguous. The CDR3 length is 15 residues. The germline V gene has CDR1 SGHRS and CDR2 YFSETQ. Deletions cut 4 bases from V and 0 bases from J, with 10 bases between. The DNA of the CDR3 is TGCGCCAGCAGCCCGGGTAGCCCGAACACCGGGGAGCTGTTTTTT. Translated: CASSPGSPNTGELFF.

This chain connects TRBV7-7 to TRBJ2-1; 9 bases are shared with TRBD1. The germline V gene encodes CDR1 SSHAT and CDR2 FNYEAQ (reference sequence). The length of the CDR3 is 15 residues. Trimming cost V 5 bases and J 4 bases; bases outside gene matches: 6. CDR3 coding DNA: TGTGCCAGCAGCCTCCGACAGGGGGGGTACAATGAGCAGTTCTTC. Protein sequence: CASSLRQGGYNEQFF.

This clone was detected only once. An end of the junction differs from the germline gene, which may be a read error. Additional DNA sequences in this sample encode the identical CDR3. The rearrangement joins TRBV4-2 to TRBJ2-7; 7 nucleotides line up with TRBD1. CDR3 length: 15 amino acids. CDR1 and CDR2 from the germline V gene are LGHNA and YNFKEQ. In DNA, the CDR3 is TGTGCAAGCAGCCAGGGGGTAGCAGACTCCTACGAGCAGTACTTC. Amino acid sequence: CASSQGVADSYEQYF.

The chain joins TRBV7-3 to TRBJ2-2, with TRBD2 matching over 14 bases. Germline assignment: CDR1 SGHTA and CDR2 FQGTGA. Germline trimming cut 2 bases from V and 6 bases from J; bases unmatched to any gene: 2. This CDR3 region has 16 residues. CDR3: CASSLGTSGSPGELFF. DNA of the CDR3: TGTGCCAGCAGCTTAGGGACTAGCGGGAGTCCCGGGGAGCTGTTTTTT. Variable domain in full (rest from reference TRBV7-3 and TRBJ2-2): GAGVSQTPSNKVTEKGKYVELRCDPISGHTALYWYRQSLGQGPEFLIYFQGTGAADDSGLPNDRFFAVRPEGSVSTLKIQRTERGDSAVYLCASSLGTSGSPGELFFGEGSRLTVL.

The rearrangement joins TRBV30 to TRBJ1-4; 7 nucleotides align to TRBD1. This CDR3 spans 13 amino acids. The V gene end was trimmed by 2 bases and the J gene end by 14 bases; junction bases not matched to a gene: 11. CDR1 is GTSNPN and CDR2 is SVGIG in the germline V gene (reference sequence). In DNA, the CDR3 is TGTGCCTGGAGTCCATCAGGGGGGGCAGCCCTGTTTTTT. Encoded protein: CAWSPSGGAALFF.

CDR3 bases: TGTGCCAGCTCGGGACTAGGGTACAATGAGCAGTTCTTC. Translating it yields CASSGLGYNEQFF. This rearrangement joins TRBV19 to TRBJ2-1, with TRBD2 matching 8 bases. CDR3 length equals 13 residues. V lost 9 bases, J lost 4 bases, and 5 bases stayed unmatched. Per the germline V gene, CDR1 is LNHDA and CDR2 is SQIVND (reference sequence).